The 17 T cell receptor beta chains presented below share a single source sample, sequenced in a study of spatial heterogeneity in lung cancer. TCRdb used MiXCR to reprocess the 5' RACE reads, holding one entry per CDR3 protein. The sample holds about 4,000 distinct CDR3 sequences, 10% seen once. Their specific antigens are unknown. Time point given: sample taken at primary tumor resection. Whole-study results and caveats: Tracking of tumor mutation counts was seen in expanded intratumoral alpha and beta TCR counts.

The sample in question was lung tumor tissue, obtained at surgery. The receptors here all came from a female donor with early-stage non-small cell lung cancer.

Turning to this clonotype: This sequence may be a read error, since a much larger clone differs from it by one base. The chain employs TRBV27 and TRBJ1-6; 7 nucleotides match TRBD1. Germline-derived CDR1 and CDR2 are MNHEY and SMNVEV (reference sequence). This CDR3 is built from 15 residues. CDR3 sequence: CASSSRQGTFSPFHF. The CDR3 DNA follows: TGTGCCAGCAGTTCCAGACAGGGAACTTTTTCACCCTTCCACTTT.

By sample fraction, this clonotype is medium-sized (0.01 to 0.1%). This chain uses TRBV20-1 with TRBJ2-5, with TRBD2 as a possible D gene (6 bases). Trimming removed 1 base from V and 10 bases from J, with 16 bases in between. Germline CDR1 DFQATT, CDR2 SNEGSKA (reference sequence). CDR3 length: 13 amino acids. The CDR3 region has the DNA TGCAGTGCTAGAGCCACGGGAGCCGATATCCAGTACTTC. Its protein product is CSARATGADIQYF.

This clonotype is medium-sized. The V gene is TRBV12-3 or TRBV12-4, the J gene TRBJ2-2, with D tentatively TRBD1 (6 bases). V was trimmed by 3 bases and J by 5 bases, leaving 13 bases between them. This CDR3 spans 15 amino acids. The CDR3 loop reads CASSFSGTSTGELFF. CDR3 in DNA: TGTGCCAGCAGTTTTTCCGGGACATCTACCGGGGAGCTGTTTTTT.

This clonotype is medium-sized. The rearrangement joins TRBV29-1 to TRBJ2-1; 8 bases agree with TRBD2. V lost 4 bases to trimming and J lost 7 bases; unmatched junction nucleotides: 12. This CDR3 contains 15 residues. Germline V gives CDR1 SQVTM, CDR2 ANQGSEA. CDR3 in amino acids: CSVGARGGLVNEQFF. The CDR3 bases are TGCAGCGTTGGGGCTCGCGGGGGGTTAGTAAATGAGCAGTTCTTC.

This clonotype has just a few counts. The genes are TRBV30 and TRBJ2-7; TRBD2 aligns across 13 bases. Germline V CDR1 and CDR2: GTSNPN, SVGIG (reference sequence). V was pared by 4 bases and J by 5 bases, with 8 bases of the junction left unmatched. This CDR3 is built from 15 residues. In DNA, the CDR3 is TGTGCCTGGACCCTCGGACTAGCGGGGGTAGACGAGCAGTACTTC. Translated: CAWTLGLAGVDEQYF. Combining the CDR3 with reference TRBV30 and TRBJ2-7 gives the whole variable domain SQTIHQWPATLVQPVGSPLSLECTVEGTSNPNLYWYRQAAGRGLQLLFYSVGIGQISSEVPQNLSASRPQDRQFILSSKKLLLSDSGFYLCAWTLGLAGVDEQYFGPGTRLTVT.

J is TRBJ2-1 and V is TRBV7-8, with D possibly being TRBD1 (8 bases). This CDR3 has 13 amino acids. V shed 5 bases and J shed 10 bases, with 15 bases lying between them. From germline, CDR1 is SGHVS and CDR2 FQNEAQ. The chain's CDR3 is CASSPDRGGEQFF. The CDR3 nucleotides read TGTGCCAGCAGCCCCGACAGGGGAGGGGAGCAGTTCTTC.

This clonotype is medium-sized within its sample. The V and J genes are TRBV5-4 and TRBJ2-2, with 7 bases fitting TRBD1. Trimming at V came to 3 bases and at J to 7 bases, leaving 9 bases not matched to a gene. Germline CDR1 reads SGHNT; CDR2 reads YYREEE (reference sequence). This CDR3 contains 15 residues. For the CDR3, the DNA is TGTGCCAGCAGCTATGACAGGGCGGTCTTCGGGGAGCTGTTTTTT. Protein product: CASSYDRAVFGELFF.

This clonotype counts as medium-sized. The chain links TRBV6-2 or TRBV6-3 to TRBJ1-5, with D uncertain. There are 13 residues in the CDR3. Germline CDR1 is MNHEY and CDR2 is SVGEGT. Trimming cost V 2 bases and J 4 bases, with 6 bases left between them. The CDR3 region is CASSYGWNQPQHF. The CDR3 DNA is TGTGCCAGCAGTTACGGGTGGAATCAGCCCCAGCATTTT.

In its sample, this clonotype is medium-sized. This chain connects TRBV6-2 or TRBV6-3 to TRBJ2-3, with D perhaps TRBD1 (5 bases). This CDR3 spans 15 amino acids. The V end was cut by 5 bases, the J end by 0 bases, with 12 bases between. Per germline, CDR1 MNHEY and CDR2 SVGEGT. CDR3 nucleotides: TGTGCCAGCAGTCACAGGATGGATAGCACAGATACGCAGTATTTT. Amino acid sequence: CASSHRMDSTDTQYF.

V usage is TRBV19 and J usage is TRBJ2-1; 7 nucleotides align to TRBD1. V trimming: 6 bases; J trimming: 9 bases; junction bases outside the gene matches: 17. Germline V gives CDR1 LNHDA, CDR2 SQIVND (reference sequence). This CDR3 comprises 16 residues. The CDR3 loop reads CASRPAGTENVGEQFF. The CDR3 nucleotides are TGTGCCAGTAGGCCCGCCGGGACAGAAAACGTGGGTGAGCAGTTCTTC.

The chain combines TRBV24-1 with TRBJ2-5; TRBD2 matches at 9 bases. The V gene end was trimmed by 4 bases and the J gene end by 2 bases; junction bases not matched to a gene: 4. CDR1 KGHDR and CDR2 SFDVKD come from the germline V gene. There are 15 residues in the CDR3. The CDR3 reads CATSDQGLAQETQYF. In DNA form, the CDR3 reads TGTGCCACCAGTGACCAGGGACTAGCTCAAGAGACCCAGTACTTC.

The chain is built from TRBV12-3 or TRBV12-4 and TRBJ2-3; no definite D call. V dropped 5 bases and J dropped 0 bases, with 15 bases sitting between them. The length of the CDR3 is 16 residues. The CDR3 here is CASSPRLKGSTDTQYF. The CDR3 region has the DNA TGTGCCAGCAGTCCCCGCCTGAAGGGTAGCACAGATACGCAGTATTTT.

The chain links TRBV7-2 to TRBJ1-1; maybe TRBD1 (6 bases). This CDR3 has 12 residues. The V and J ends lost 5 bases and 7 bases respectively, with 11 bases between them. Looked up from germline, CDR1 is SGHTA and CDR2 is FQGNSA. The CDR3 DNA follows: TGTGCCAGCAGCCCCGGGACATTTGAAGCTTTCTTT. The encoded protein is CASSPGTFEAFF.

Sample share makes this clonotype medium-sized (0.01 to 0.1%). The V and J genes are TRBV3-1 and TRBJ1-3; D uncertain. Trimming took 1 base from V and 0 from J, leaving 7 bases between them. The CDR3 covers 15 residues. From germline, CDR1 is LGHDT and CDR2 YNNKEL (reference sequence). CDR3 DNA: TGTGCCAGCAGCCAAGCAATAACCTCTGGAAACACCATATATTTT. This codes for CASSQAITSGNTIYF. Using reference TRBV3-1 and TRBJ1-3 for the parts outside the CDR3, the full variable domain is DTAVSQTPKYLVTQMGNDKSIKCEQNLGHDTMYWYKQDSKKFLKIMFSYNNKELIINETVPNRFSPKSPDKAHLNLHINSLELGDSAVYFCASSQAITSGNTIYFGEGSWLTVV.

This clonotype qualifies as medium-sized (0.01 to 0.1%). This sequence joins TRBV2 and TRBJ2-3; 9 nucleotides align to TRBD1. The CDR3 is made up of 15 amino acids. After removal of 6 bases from V and 3 bases from J, the junction contained 7 bases not matched to a gene. Germline V gene lookup returns CDR1 SNHLY and CDR2 FYNNEI. This chain's CDR3 is CASSAGTGRTDTQYF. DNA for the CDR3: TGTGCCAGCAGCGCCGGGACAGGGAGGACAGATACGCAGTATTTT.

By proportion, this clonotype is medium-sized. The rearrangement joins TRBV13 to TRBJ1-1; D is uncertain. Trimming took 0 bases from V and 7 from J, leaving 9 bases between them. The CDR3 extends over 13 amino acids. Germline loops: CDR1 PRHDT, CDR2 FYEKMQ (reference sequence). The CDR3 spells CASSLGQLNEAFF. The DNA of the CDR3 is TGTGCCAGCAGCTTAGGACAGCTTAATGAAGCTTTCTTT.

This clonotype appeared a few times. This chain connects TRBV4-3 to TRBJ2-3; a weak D match, TRBD1 (5 bases). Germline CDR1 reads LGHNA; CDR2 reads YSLEER. This CDR3 spans 14 amino acids. Trimming cost V 4 bases and J 2 bases, with 10 bases left between them. CDR3 in DNA: TGCGCCAGCAGCCCCGAAGGGGCCACAGATACGCAGTATTTT. It translates to CASSPEGATDTQYF.